The T cell receptor beta chain under discussion was sequenced for a study of T cell repertoires in cytomegalovirus infection. Across the whole study: Researchers turned to recently identified HLA-C-restricted CMV epitopes as well as well-studied HLA-B-restricted ones. Study-wide findings and caveats: It was HLA-C-restricted CMV-specific TCR beta clonotypes that dominated the response ex vivo.

TCRdb redid the calling of the reads with MiXCR, one entry per CDR3 protein. The table records approximately 1,000,000 distinct CDR3 sequences, around 30% of them present only once. This clonotype showed up many times. No antigen is known for it. The CDR3 totals 13 residues. The germline gives CDR1 SGHTA, CDR2 FQGNSA. The V and J ends lost 6 bases and 8 bases respectively, with 16 bases between them. The chain uses TRBV7-2 and TRBJ1-2; no clear D gene. This clonotype originated in a human donor in good health (CMV status not recorded). Some clones in this sample may be carry-over from other donors' samples. Sample: cultured CD8+ T cells from PBMCs, taken from culture after CMV antigen stimulation. The CDR3 is CASSSGGFHGYTF. Written as DNA, the CDR3 is TGTGCCAGCAGTTCCGGAGGGTTCCACGGCTACACCTTC.